This T cell receptor (beta chain) is drawn from a study of OX40 agonist ivuxolimab in advanced cancers. Blood was sampled at baseline, cycle 4 day 1, and cycle 7 day 1. V gave up 4 bases and J gave up 4 bases; unmatched junction bases: 10. The germline V gene has CDR1 SGHVS and CDR2 FNYEAQ. The CDR3 is 16 amino acids. Produced via immunoSEQ multiplex PCR; TCRdb's table is partial and in-frame only. The sample includes around 80,000 clones, about 92% of them seen just once. This clonotype was sampled from an adult with an advanced solid tumor such as melanoma, head and neck, liver or kidney cancer. The chain has TRBV7-6 and TRBJ2-7; 10 bases match TRBD2. This sample comprised CD4+ or CD8+ T cells sorted from blood, obtained in a trial of the OX40 agonist ivuxolimab. CDR3 loop: CASSSISGGILYEQYF. In DNA form, the CDR3 reads TGTGCCAGCAGCTCCATTAGCGGGGGGATATTATACGAGCAGTACTTC.